Described below is a single T cell receptor beta chain sequence and its context. The target antigen is unknown. This sample is drawn from a study of naive and memory T cell subsets. Alpha and beta libraries were amplified separately from the second PCR onward. Cells stained for CD3, CD4, CD8, CD45RA and CD27 were sorted into four subsets. Per the germline V gene, CDR1 is SGHVS and CDR2 is FQNEAQ. The CDR3 loop spans 14 amino acids. V was pared by 6 bases and J by 4 bases, with 7 bases of the junction left unmatched. Both TRBC1 and TRBC2 were covered by a beta constant-region primer of two equimolar oligonucleotides. Ligated cDNA was amplified by four rounds of PCR with nested alpha and beta constant-region primers and SP2. TCRdb passed the UMI-ligation and nested PCR reads through MiXCR, listing each CDR3 protein once. The repertoire consists of over 110,000 distinct CDR3 sequences, with about 20% occurring once and the leading ten covering approximately 0.63%.

Study results and caveats: Gini index rose across naive, CM, EM and EMRA in CD4 and CD8. A few larger clonotypes appeared in naive repertoires, especially CD8, possibly memory cells re-expressing CD45RA. Activation and differentiation may alter RNA-based TCR counts.

The chain joins TRBV7-8 to TRBJ2-7, with 9 bases that match TRBD1. What was sequenced was naive CD8+ T cells from blood. The sequence was collected from a human donor in good health. The CDR3 loop is CASSTGGIGYEQYF. The CDR3 DNA reads TGTGCCAGCAGTACAGGGGGCATTGGGTACGAGCAGTACTTC.